These 16 T cell receptor beta chains share one sample of origin, sequenced in a study of T cell repertoires in cytomegalovirus infection. These TCRs are of unknown antigen specificity. TCRdb redid the calling of the reads with MiXCR, one entry per CDR3 protein. The table has over 50,000 distinct CDR3 sequences, 20% seen once; the top ten hold 73%. The sequenced sample was CD8+ T cells from cultured PBMCs, obtained from culture after CMV antigen stimulation. Source of these receptors: a human donor in good health (CMV status not recorded). Some clones in this sample may be carry-over from other donors' samples.

This clonotype has only a few counts. The chain joins TRBV6-1 to TRBJ2-3; TRBD2 is a possible D gene (6 bases). Trimming cost V 8 bases and J 4 bases, with 16 bases left between them. The CDR3 has 14 residues. Germline V gene data show CDR1 as MNHNS and CDR2 as SASEGT. The CDR3 loop reads CASDGGASADTQYF. DNA of the CDR3: TGTGCCAGCGACGGCGGGGCCTCAGCAGATACGCAGTATTTT.

With respect to this clonotype: The junction does not match germline at one end; this may be a read error. The chain recombines TRBV7-9 with TRBJ1-1; D possibly corresponds to TRBD1 (5 bases). The CDR3 length is 10 residues. Germline-derived CDR1 and CDR2 are SEHNR and FQNEAQ (reference sequence). The CDR3 here is CASSLVGLPF. The CDR3 DNA reads as TGTGCCAGCAGCTTAGTGGGACTCCCTTTT.

J is TRBJ1-1 and V is TRBV7-8; D is ambiguous. V was cut by 6 bases and J by 0 bases, with 11 bases left in between. There are 14 residues in the CDR3. The germline V gene has CDR1 SGHVS and CDR2 FQNEAQ. The CDR3 coding sequence is TGTGCCAGCAGTCGGACGACCGTGAACACTGAAGCTTTCTTT. Its protein is CASSRTTVNTEAFF.

This clonotype was counted at least ten times. V and J are TRBV4-3 and TRBJ1-1, with D unresolved. Germline V gene data show CDR1 as LGHNA and CDR2 as YSLEER. This CDR3 is 15 amino acids long. Trimming took off 1 base at V and 1 base at J, with 10 bases between the two ends. CDR3 protein: CASSQVDTENTEAFF. The CDR3 nucleotides are TGCGCCAGCAGCCAAGTTGACACCGAGAACACTGAAGCTTTCTTT.

The chain couples TRBV14 to TRBJ1-6, with 7 positions matching TRBD1. V lost 1 base, J lost 1 base, and 10 bases stayed unmatched. Germline V lookup: CDR1 SGHDN, CDR2 FVKESK. CDR3 size: 19 residues. CDR3 in amino acids: CASSQAPTGNMSYNSPLHF. For the CDR3, the DNA is TGTGCCAGCAGCCAAGCTCCGACAGGGAATATGTCCTATAATTCACCCCTCCACTTT. Combining the CDR3 with reference TRBV14 and TRBJ1-6 gives the whole variable domain EAGVTQFPSHSVIEKGQTVTLRCDPISGHDNLYWYRRVMGKEIKFLLHFVKESKQDESGMPNNRFLAERTGGTYSTLKVQPAELEDSGVYFCASSQAPTGNMSYNSPLHFGNGTRLTVT.

This clonotype showed up just a few times. The chain is built from TRBV6-5 and TRBJ1-2; D is possibly TRBD1 (6 bases). V gave up 8 bases and J gave up 2 bases, with 12 bases separating them. In germline, CDR1 is MNHEY, CDR2 SVGAGI. This CDR3 is built from 13 residues. CDR3 bases: TGTGCCAGCGGATTACAGGGAAACTATGGCTACACCTTC. Translation gives CASGLQGNYGYTF.

In this sample, this clonotype turned up a few times. V and J are TRBV12-3 or TRBV12-4 and TRBJ2-5; D is uncertain. CDR3 length equals 14 residues. Between the trimmed V and J ends, which lost 6 bases and 0 bases, there was a span of 11 bases. Here the CDR3 DNA reads TGTGCCAGCAGGGGCAGGCGATACCAAGAGACCCAGTACTTC. Translated, it gives CASRGRRYQETQYF.

This chain uses TRBV7-6 with TRBJ2-7; unclear D gene. Between the trimmed V and J ends, which lost 1 base and 2 bases, there was a span of 12 bases. CDR1 is SGHVS, CDR2 FNYEAQ, per germline. The CDR3 has 15 amino acids. CDR3 loop: CASSLGAGPTYEQYF. The CDR3 DNA reads TGTGCCAGCAGCTTAGGGGCAGGCCCGACCTACGAGCAGTACTTC.

The chain employs TRBV6-2 or TRBV6-3 and TRBJ2-3; D may be TRBD1 (6 bases). V was trimmed by 8 bases and J by 4 bases, leaving 16 bases between them. The CDR3 runs to 14 residues. Germline CDR1 reads MNHEY; CDR2 reads SVGEGT. The CDR3 nucleotides read TGTGCCAGCGAGGGGCAGAAGGGGGCAGATACGCAGTATTTT. This translates into CASEGQKGADTQYF.

This clonotype occurred once. The genes are TRBV7-2 and TRBJ2-2; TRBD1 agrees at 7 bases. CDR1 is SGHTA and CDR2 is FQGNSA in the germline V gene. J gave up 4 bases and V 5 bases, and 7 bases lay outside the gene matches. The CDR3 has 15 residues. The CDR3 region is CASSPTGPSTGELFF. The CDR3 DNA sequence: TGTGCCAGCAGCCCGACAGGGCCAAGCACCGGGGAGCTGTTTTTT.

This rearrangement joins TRBV12-3 or TRBV12-4 to TRBJ2-7, with 7 bases fitting TRBD2. V trimming: 3 bases; J trimming: 5 bases; junction bases outside the gene matches: 7. The CDR3 is made up of 14 amino acids. CDR3 amino acids: CASSLGGEWDEQYF. CDR3 coding DNA: TGTGCCAGCAGTTTGGGGGGGGAGTGGGACGAGCAGTACTTC.

This clonotype was seen only a few times. This chain uses TRBV15 with TRBJ1-6; the match to TRBD1 covers 9 bases. CDR3 length: 15 amino acids. J gave up 7 bases and V 9 bases, and 10 bases lay outside the gene matches. Germline CDR1 LNHNV, CDR2 YYDKDF (reference sequence). In nucleotides, the CDR3 is TGTGCCACGGCGGGACACAGGGGGCAAAATTCACCCCTCCACTTT. Its translation: CATAGHRGQNSPLHF.

The chain is built from TRBV12-3 or TRBV12-4 and TRBJ2-7; 8 bases are a match to TRBD1. CDR3 length equals 13 residues. After removal of 6 bases from V and 6 bases from J, the junction contained 7 bases not matched to a gene. The DNA for the CDR3 is TGTGCCAGCAGCCGATACACAGGGGGCGAGCAGTACTTC. As protein: CASSRYTGGEQYF.

CDR3 sequence (DNA): TGTGCCAGCAGCTTAGAGAAAGACAGAACGCAGTATTTT. Protein product: CASSLEKDRTQYF. The J gene is TRBJ2-3, the V gene TRBV7-9; D may be TRBD1 (5 bases). Germline-derived CDR1 and CDR2 are SEHNR and FQNEAQ (reference sequence). The V gene lost 1 base and the J gene lost 9 bases, with 11 bases spanning the gap. The CDR3 is made up of 13 amino acids.

This chain links TRBV19 with TRBJ2-1, with 13 bases matching TRBD2. V gave up 8 bases and J gave up 4 bases; unmatched junction bases: 5. The CDR3 length is 15 residues. Germline lookup yields CDR1 LNHDA and CDR2 SQIVND (reference sequence). CDR3 residues: CASARLAGGYNEQFF. The CDR3 region has the DNA TGTGCCAGTGCACGACTAGCGGGGGGATACAATGAGCAGTTCTTC.

This clonotype was detected only a few times. The chain employs TRBV11-2 and TRBJ2-2; no definite D call. The germline CDR1 and CDR2 sequences are SGHAT and FQNNGV. The CDR3 is 16 amino acids. Trimming stripped 8 bases from V and 0 bases from J, with 16 bases between. The CDR3 nucleotides read TGTGCCAGCGCTAGGTTCAACGTCGCGAACACCGGGGAGCTGTTTTTT. Translation gives CASARFNVANTGELFF.